A single sample is the source of the 22 T cell receptor beta chains below, sequenced in a study of shared clonotypes between healthy human individuals (dated by TCRdb to about 2020). Libraries were made using the immunoSEQ multiplex PCR assay. As stored in TCRdb, this immuneACCESS dataset retains in-frame rearrangements with V and J assigned. A fraction of the clones does not appear; measured against another copy, unresolved V genes explain less than half of the discrepancy, and the remainder lacks a known reason. The sample table contains about 2.4 million clones; only one count was recorded for 93% of them. Approximately 0.36% of the sample is in the top ten clones. Sequenced material: naive CD4+ T cells from PBMCs. The sample's cell subset or site, from its label and the paper: CD45RA+ positively selected. The receptors were gathered from a man aged 18 to 29 in good health. Some clones in this sample may be carry-over from other donors' samples.

As regards this clone: The same CDR3 also results from other DNA sequences found in this sample. The genes are TRBV27 and TRBJ2-7, with D unresolved. The CDR3 consists of 11 residues. Germline-derived CDR1 and CDR2 are MNHEY and SMNVEV (reference sequence). Between the trimmed V and J ends, which lost 4 bases and 7 bases, there was a span of 8 bases. The CDR3 region has the DNA TGTGCCAGCAGTTCCCCGTATGAGCAGTACTTC. Its protein product is CASSSPYEQYF.

The chain uses TRBV19 and TRBJ2-1, with 9 bases identical to TRBD2. Germline CDR1 reads LNHDA; CDR2 reads SQIVND (reference sequence). J lost 9 bases, V lost 6 bases, and 6 bases had no gene match. This CDR3 is 13 amino acids long. The DNA for the CDR3 is TGTGCCAGTAGAAGAGCGGGAGGCCCTGAGCAGTTCTTC. The encoded protein is CASRRAGGPEQFF.

This chain joins TRBV9 and TRBJ2-5; 9 bases map to TRBD1. CDR1 and CDR2 from the germline V gene are SGDLS and YYNGEE. Trimming at V came to 4 bases and at J to 5 bases, leaving 6 bases not matched to a gene. The CDR3 loop spans 14 amino acids. This CDR3 reads CASSTRTGDETQYF. The CDR3 DNA sequence: TGTGCCAGCAGCACCAGGACAGGGGATGAGACCCAGTACTTC.

The chain combines TRBV18 with TRBJ2-3; no firm D call. V was cut by 6 bases and J by 6 bases, with 7 bases left in between. This CDR3 has 11 residues. CDR1 and CDR2 (germline): KGHSH, LQKENI. The CDR3 coding sequence is TGTGCCAGCTCCCCGATCGATACGCAGTATTTT. Protein product: CASSPIDTQYF.

This rearrangement joins TRBV5-1 to TRBJ1-2; D gene uncertain. Germline-derived CDR1 and CDR2 are SGHRS and YFSETQ. The CDR3 is 16 residues long. Trimming shortened V by 0 bases and J by 2 bases, and 14 bases separated the two germline ends. The CDR3 loop reads CASSLGPSIYNYGYTF. Written as DNA, the CDR3 is TGCGCCAGCAGCTTGGGCCCGTCCATTTACAACTATGGCTACACCTTC.

This CDR3 is CASSDGQAYSTDTQYF. The CDR3 coding sequence is TGTGCCAGCAGTGACGGGCAGGCGTATAGCACAGATACGCAGTATTTT. The chain couples TRBV6-4 to TRBJ2-3, with D unresolved. The germline gives CDR1 MRHNA, CDR2 SNTAGT. V lost 2 bases and J 0 bases, leaving 12 bases between the germline ends. This CDR3 is built from 16 residues.

Worth noting for this clone: Other DNA sequences in the same sample also yield this CDR3. The V and J genes are TRBV19 and TRBJ2-7; D is unclear. V lost 4 bases, J lost 0 bases, and 10 bases lay in between. Germline loops: CDR1 LNHDA, CDR2 SQIVND (reference sequence). The CDR3 consists of 14 residues. CDR3 nucleotides: TGTGCCAGTAGTAGAGAAGATAGCTCCTACGAGCAGTACTTC. It translates to CASSREDSSYEQYF. The full variable domain, its missing parts supplied by reference TRBV19 and TRBJ2-7, is DGGITQSPKYLFRKEGQNVTLSCEQNLNHDAMYWYRQDPGQGLRLIYYSQIVNDFQKGDIAEGYSVSREKKESFPLTVTSAQKNPTAFYLCASSREDSSYEQYFGPGTRLTVT.

This clone has a single count. The chain has TRBV5-4 and TRBJ2-3, with 13 bases aligning to TRBD2. Germline V gene lookup returns CDR1 SGHNT and CDR2 YYREEE (reference sequence). This CDR3 region has 16 residues. V was clipped by 4 bases and J by 3 bases; unmatched bases: 5. The CDR3, as DNA: TGTGCCAGCAGCCAGGGACTAGCGGGGAATACAGATACGCAGTATTTT. Amino acid sequence: CASSQGLAGNTDTQYF.

This chain uses TRBV9 with TRBJ1-2, with 7 positions matching TRBD1. The CDR3 has 16 residues. The V gene end was trimmed by 0 bases and the J gene end by 5 bases; junction bases not matched to a gene: 10. CDR1 and CDR2 from the germline V gene are SGDLS and YYNGEE. CDR3 bases: TGTGCCAGCAGCGTAGGGAGGGAGGGGGCGATATATGGCTACACCTTC. Translation: CASSVGREGAIYGYTF.

The chain joins TRBV19 to TRBJ2-3, with D perhaps matching TRBD1 (5 bases). With 5 bases removed from V and 8 bases from J, the gap between germline ends came to 8 bases. CDR1 is LNHDA, CDR2 SQIVND, per germline (reference sequence). CDR3 length: 11 residues. The CDR3 is CASSSGLTQYF. In DNA form, the CDR3 reads TGTGCCAGTAGTTCAGGGCTTACGCAGTATTTT.

In regard to this clone: Other nucleotide sequences in the sample specify the same CDR3. V gene TRBV28 combines with J gene TRBJ1-2; a weak D match, TRBD1 (5 bases). The CDR3 spans 12 residues. Per germline, CDR1 MDHEN and CDR2 SYDVKM. Trimming pared 5 bases from V and 4 bases from J, leaving 8 bases between. CDR3 sequence: CASSLQGYGYTF. CDR3 in DNA: TGTGCCAGCAGTCTTCAGGGCTATGGCTACACCTTC.

This sequence joins TRBV27 and TRBJ1-5, with 9 bases identical to TRBD1. The J segment lost 4 bases and the V segment lost 5 bases, leaving 18 bases of the junction unmatched. The CDR3 totals 19 residues. Germline-derived CDR1 and CDR2 are MNHEY and SMNVEV (reference sequence). The CDR3 sequence is CASSIYPPLRTGANQPQHF. CDR3 DNA sequence: TGTGCCAGCAGTATTTACCCTCCCCTCCGGACAGGGGCTAATCAGCCCCAGCATTTT.

The rearrangement uses TRBV27 and TRBJ1-5, with D perhaps TRBD1 (5 bases). V lost 3 bases and J 4 bases, leaving 13 bases between the germline ends. The CDR3 totals 15 residues. Germline V gene lookup returns CDR1 MNHEY and CDR2 SMNVEV (reference sequence). CDR3 in amino acids: CASSFSGTVNQPQHF. The CDR3 DNA sequence: TGTGCCAGCAGTTTTTCCGGGACGGTGAATCAGCCCCAGCATTTT.

This chain joins TRBV28 and TRBJ1-5; maybe TRBD1 (5 bases). This CDR3 is 14 amino acids long. The germline CDR1 and CDR2 sequences are MDHEN and SYDVKM. V was shortened by 2 bases and J by 7 bases, with 12 bases between the two germline ends. The CDR3 DNA reads as TGTGCCAGCAGTTTAGTCCAGGGTACCCAGCCCCAGCATTTT. Translation gives CASSLVQGTQPQHF.

DNA of the CDR3: TGTGCCAGCAGCCAACAGGGGGCTAGGGGCACTGAAGCTTTCTTT. The encoded protein is CASSQQGARGTEAFF. The chain carries TRBV5-4 and TRBJ1-1, with 9 bases lining up with TRBD1. This CDR3 contains 15 residues. The germline CDR1 and CDR2 sequences are SGHNT and YYREEE (reference sequence). V shed 4 bases and J 4 bases; nucleotides not matched to a gene: 8.

The chain carries TRBV7-7 and TRBJ2-3; perhaps TRBD1 as D (5 bases). The CDR3 is 14 residues long. V gave up 5 bases and J gave up 4 bases, with 13 bases separating them. Germline V gives CDR1 SSHAT, CDR2 FNYEAQ (reference sequence). The CDR3 bases are TGTGCCAGCAGCCCAGGACAAGATGCAGATACGCAGTATTTT. Its protein product is CASSPGQDADTQYF.

This chain links TRBV28 with TRBJ2-4; D is unresolved. This CDR3 is built from 17 residues. The ends were cut back, 4 bases at V and 0 bases at J, with 16 bases in the middle. Germline values: CDR1 MDHEN, CDR2 SYDVKM. CDR3 amino acids: CASSSQGFRVAKNIQYF. The CDR3, as DNA: TGTGCCAGCAGTTCCCAAGGGTTTCGGGTAGCCAAAAACATTCAGTACTTC. The full variable domain, in which reference TRBV28 and TRBJ2-4 provide the parts outside the CDR3, is DVKVTQSSRYLVKRTGEKVFLECVQDMDHENMFWYRQDPGLGLRLIYFSYDVKMKEKGDIPEGYSVSREKKERFSLILESASTNQTSMYLCASSSQGFRVAKNIQYFGAGTRLSVL.

V is TRBV6-6 and J is TRBJ1-5, with unresolved D. Germline V CDR1 and CDR2: MNHNY, SVGAGI (reference sequence). The CDR3 runs 14 residues. Trimming took off 8 bases at V and 5 bases at J, with 16 bases between the two ends. CDR3 in DNA: TGTGCCAGCGTGTTGGAGGCGGCTCATCAGCCCCAGCATTTT. This gives the protein CASVLEAAHQPQHF.

The V call is TRBV5-4, the J call TRBJ2-5, with D possibly TRBD1 on 5 matching bases. Trimming took off 1 base at V and 2 bases at J, with 18 bases between the two ends. CDR1 SGHNT and CDR2 YYREEE come from the germline V gene (reference sequence). The CDR3 runs to 17 residues. CDR3 sequence: CASSLPARRASQETQYF. As DNA, the CDR3 is TGTGCCAGCAGCTTGCCCGCACGCAGGGCCTCTCAAGAGACCCAGTACTTC.

V usage is TRBV6-5 and J usage is TRBJ2-1, with 7 bases fitting TRBD2. J gave up 5 bases and V 6 bases, and 10 bases lay outside the gene matches. Germline CDR1 is MNHEY and CDR2 is SVGAGI. This CDR3 comprises 15 residues. The CDR3 nucleotides read TGTGCCAGCAGGCGGCTAGCGGCCCAAGACAATGAGCAGTTCTTC. Residues: CASRRLAAQDNEQFF.

This clone was counted once. The chain employs TRBV5-4 and TRBJ2-7; either TRBD1 or TRBD2 may supply D (7 bases each). Germline CDR1 reads SGHNT; CDR2 reads YYREEE (reference sequence). The CDR3 is 15 residues long. The V and J ends lost 0 bases and 6 bases respectively, with 16 bases between them. The CDR3 DNA reads TGTGCCAGCAGCTTGGATCCCAGGGGGGGACTCGAGCAGTACTTC. Translating it yields CASSLDPRGGLEQYF.

The V and J genes are TRBV7-9 and TRBJ2-7; tentative D call: TRBD1 (5 bases). This CDR3 region has 15 residues. Trimming cost V 2 bases and J 3 bases, with 14 bases left between them. Looked up from germline, CDR1 is SEHNR and CDR2 is FQNEAQ (reference sequence). In DNA form, the CDR3 reads TGTGCCAGCAGCTTATTTAGCCAGGGCGGCTACGAGCAGTACTTC. Encoded protein: CASSLFSQGGYEQYF.